This T cell receptor (beta chain) was identified during a study of T cell responses to AZD1222 COVID-19 vaccine. Study as a whole: Second-dose groups at about 4 or about 12 weeks were pooled.

The CDR3 covers 14 residues. Trimming took off 4 bases at V and 2 bases at J, with 12 bases between the two ends. Germline V lookup: CDR1 SGDLS, CDR2 YYNGEE. Study observations and caveats: A reported finding is that nearly half of spike-specific TCRs target unmutated variant regions. A mostly white British donor set with more females was recruited, and clonal diversity was possibly underestimated. Repertoires were obtained solely post-peak T cell response.

Turning to this clone: Its antigen remains unidentified.

Produced via immunoSEQ multiplex PCR; TCRdb's table is partial and in-frame only. The sample carries 120,000 or so clones, 89% recorded once. This clonotype originated in an adult in good health. Here the sequenced sample was peripheral blood, taken on day 0 of AZD1222 vaccination. J is TRBJ1-2 and V is TRBV9; D not resolved. The CDR3 nucleotides read TGTGCCAGCAGCCCAGGCGGGGTGAACTATGGCTACACCTTC. Translated, it gives CASSPGGVNYGYTF.